The 24 T cell receptor beta chains below come from one sample, sequenced in a study of T cells after yellow fever vaccination. TCRdb re-called the 5' RACE reads through MiXCR, storing one row per CDR3 protein. Of roughly 400,000 distinct CDR3 sequences listed, around 20% are singletons. This sample comprised PBMCs, obtained before the yellow fever booster vaccination. All receptors derive from a man aged 18 to 30 who received the YFV17D yellow fever vaccine.

The V and J genes are TRBV27 and TRBJ1-1; possibly TRBD1 for D (6 bases). Trimming removed 6 bases at V and 4 bases at J, with 12 bases between. The CDR3 runs to 13 residues. CDR1 is MNHEY, CDR2 SMNVEV, per germline (reference sequence). The CDR3 nucleotides read TGTGCCAGCAGATCGGGGGGCGGCACTGAAGCTTTCTTT. It is translated as CASRSGGGTEAFF.

At least ten counts were recorded for this clonotype. The chain employs TRBV4-1 and TRBJ1-1, with no clear D. There are 14 residues in the CDR3. Trimming removed 1 base at V and 1 base at J, with 7 bases between. Germline CDR1 MGHRA, CDR2 YSYEKL. The CDR3 loop reads CASSQGIANTEAFF. DNA for the CDR3: TGCGCCAGCAGCCAAGGAATAGCGAACACTGAAGCTTTCTTT.

This clonotype was observed a handful of times. The J gene is TRBJ2-1, the V gene TRBV7-2, with D uncertain. V lost 1 base, J lost 4 bases, and 11 bases lay in between. This CDR3 contains 15 residues. The germline CDR1 and CDR2 sequences are SGHTA and FQGNSA. CDR3 amino acids: CASSLEMAPYNEQFF. DNA for the CDR3: TGTGCCAGCAGCTTAGAGATGGCCCCGTACAATGAGCAGTTCTTC.

The chain is built from TRBV4-1 and TRBJ1-1; no reliable D call. V lost 4 bases and J 1 base, leaving 10 bases between the germline ends. From germline, CDR1 is MGHRA and CDR2 YSYEKL. This CDR3 is built from 14 residues. CDR3: CASSPRYENTEAFF. The CDR3 nucleotides read TGCGCCAGCAGCCCGCGCTACGAGAACACTGAAGCTTTCTTT.

This chain links TRBV6-5 with TRBJ2-7, with D perhaps matching TRBD1 (5 bases). The length of the CDR3 is 14 residues. Germline CDR1 and CDR2: MNHEY and SVGAGI. V was trimmed by 5 bases and J by 6 bases, leaving 17 bases between them. The CDR3 sequence is CASSPVQGSGEQYF. Here the CDR3 DNA reads TGTGCCAGCAGTCCGGTCCAGGGATCGGGCGAGCAGTACTTC.

J is TRBJ1-3 and V is TRBV20-1; TRBD1 matches at 10 bases. The V gene's germline CDR1 is DFQATT and CDR2 SNEGSKA (reference sequence). V trimming: 2 bases; J trimming: 3 bases; junction bases outside the gene matches: 7. CDR3 size: 16 residues. In DNA form, the CDR3 reads TGCAGTGCTAGAATCCGGGACAGGGGTGGTGGAAACACCATATATTTT. It is translated as CSARIRDRGGGNTIYF.

This clonotype was detected only a few times. The V gene is TRBV11-2, the J gene TRBJ2-4; perhaps TRBD1 as D (6 bases). The ends were cut back, 5 bases at V and 1 base at J, with 12 bases in the middle. Germline CDR1 SGHAT, CDR2 FQNNGV. CDR3 length equals 15 residues. In DNA, the CDR3 is TGTGCCAGCAGCCCCAGGGGTTTTGCCAAAAACATTCAGTACTTC. This translates into CASSPRGFAKNIQYF.

This clonotype was observed a few times. This chain connects TRBV5-4 to TRBJ2-1; D perhaps matches TRBD2 (6 bases). The germline CDR1 and CDR2 sequences are SGHNT and YYREEE (reference sequence). The germline V and J ends were trimmed by 3 bases and 5 bases, with 15 bases remaining between them. The CDR3 has 15 amino acids. The CDR3 sequence is CASSSSRRGNNEQFF. DNA for the CDR3: TGTGCCAGCAGCTCCAGCCGGAGGGGAAACAATGAGCAGTTCTTC.

The chain has TRBV24-1 and TRBJ1-2; maybe TRBD1 (5 bases). Germline V lookup: CDR1 KGHDR, CDR2 SFDVKD. The ends were cut back, 1 base at V and 8 bases at J, with 10 bases in the middle. The CDR3 loop spans 13 amino acids. The CDR3 sequence is CATSDFVGDGYTF. The CDR3 nucleotides read TGTGCCACCAGTGATTTCGTGGGGGACGGCTACACCTTC.

In this sample, this clonotype turned up many times. The rearrangement links TRBV4-1 to TRBJ2-2, with 7 bases aligning to TRBD1. Germline CDR1 is MGHRA and CDR2 is YSYEKL. J lost 5 bases, V lost 0 bases, and 3 bases had no gene match. The length of the CDR3 is 15 residues. CDR3 region: CASSQEGTETGELFF. As DNA, the CDR3 is TGCGCCAGCAGCCAAGAGGGGACAGAGACCGGGGAGCTGTTTTTT.

This rearrangement joins TRBV27 to TRBJ2-1; a weak D match, TRBD2 (5 bases). The CDR3 has 17 residues. Trimming shortened V by 2 bases and J by 2 bases, and 16 bases separated the two germline ends. CDR1 is MNHEY, CDR2 SMNVEV, per germline (reference sequence). CDR3 DNA sequence: TGTGCCAGCAGTTTAAGGCTAGGTGTGACTACCTACAATGAGCAGTTCTTC. Protein: CASSLRLGVTTYNEQFF.

The rearrangement joins TRBV21-1 to TRBJ1-6. TRBV21-1 is an annotated pseudogene. The CDR3 contains 14 residues. CDR3 DNA sequence: TGTGCCAGCAGCAAAGTCGTAAACAATTCACCCCTCCACTTT. It specifies CASSKVVNNSPLHF.

The V call is TRBV11-2, the J call TRBJ2-1; TRBD2 matches 8 bases. The germline gives CDR1 SGHAT, CDR2 FQNNGV. V dropped 1 base and J dropped 6; count of bases not matched to a gene: 14. The CDR3 length is 18 residues. The CDR3 nucleotides are TGTGCCAGCAGCTTAGGGGAACCTGGGTCTAGCGGGCCCAATGAGCAGTTCTTC. Protein product: CASSLGEPGSSGPNEQFF.

The chain carries TRBV4-1 and TRBJ1-5, with D unclear. The V and J ends lost 3 bases and 0 bases respectively, with 12 bases between them. Germline CDR1 reads MGHRA; CDR2 reads YSYEKL. CDR3 size: 16 residues. The CDR3 DNA follows: TGCGCCAGCAGCCATGCTGAGATCTATAGCAATCAGCCCCAGCATTTT. This sequence encodes CASSHAEIYSNQPQHF.

The chain has TRBV7-2 and TRBJ1-2; D is uncertain. Trimming shortened V by 3 bases and J by 8 bases, and 13 bases separated the two germline ends. There are 13 residues in the CDR3. Per the germline V gene, CDR1 is SGHTA and CDR2 is FQGNSA. DNA of the CDR3: TGTGCCAGCAGCTTTTTTGAGGATGCCGGCTACACCTTC. As protein: CASSFFEDAGYTF.

This clonotype was counted a few times. The gene calls are TRBV5-4 and TRBJ2-7; 11 positions agree with TRBD2. The CDR3 is made up of 14 amino acids. Germline-derived CDR1 and CDR2 are SGHNT and YYREEE (reference sequence). V gave up 6 bases and J gave up 1 base; unmatched junction bases: 3. The CDR3 bases are TGTGCCAGCAAGCTAGCGGGGGGATCCTACGAGCAGTACTTC. Its translation is CASKLAGGSYEQYF.

This sequence joins TRBV6-2 or TRBV6-3 and TRBJ1-1; D is ambiguous. CDR1 is MNHEY, CDR2 SVGEGT, per germline. The CDR3 is 15 residues long. Trimming stripped 5 bases from V and 0 bases from J, with 13 bases between. In DNA, the CDR3 is TGTGCCAGCAGTCTCGGTTCTCGTATGAACACTGAAGCTTTCTTT. Its translation: CASSLGSRMNTEAFF.

The V call is TRBV7-6, the J call TRBJ2-3, with D perhaps matching TRBD1 (6 bases). Germline lookup yields CDR1 SGHVS and CDR2 FNYEAQ. V lost 5 bases to trimming and J lost 4 bases, with 16 bases between them. The CDR3 covers 15 residues. CDR3 in DNA: TGTGCCAGCAGCCTTTTCCAGGGGAACGCAGATACGCAGTATTTT. It codes for CASSLFQGNADTQYF.

This clonotype was detected a few times. The chain couples TRBV11-3 to TRBJ2-1, with 12 bases aligning to TRBD2. The CDR3 is 16 residues long. The ends lost 4 bases at V and 7 bases at J; junction bases unmatched: 8. Germline V gives CDR1 SGHNT, CDR2 YENEEA. The CDR3 DNA reads TGTGCCAGCAGCTCGGAAACTAGCGGGGGGCCTAATGAGCAGTTCTTC. This encodes CASSSETSGGPNEQFF.

V gene TRBV7-9 combines with J gene TRBJ1-1; 7 bases map to TRBD1. V gave up 3 bases and J gave up 7 bases; unmatched junction bases: 5. The V gene's germline CDR1 is SEHNR and CDR2 FQNEAQ (reference sequence). This CDR3 is 13 amino acids long. CDR3 protein: CASSFGRGHEAFF. The CDR3, as DNA: TGTGCCAGCAGCTTCGGGAGGGGGCATGAAGCTTTCTTT.

This clonotype was picked up many times. The gene calls are TRBV7-9 and TRBJ2-7, with 8 positions matching TRBD1. CDR1 is SEHNR, CDR2 FQNEAQ, per germline (reference sequence). Trimming at V came to 6 bases and at J to 7 bases, leaving 8 bases not matched to a gene. The CDR3 runs 13 residues. CDR3 sequence reads: CASSLTRTGEQYV. CDR3 in DNA: TGTGCCAGCAGTCTAACCCGGACAGGGGAGCAGTACGTC.

J is TRBJ2-7 and V is TRBV6-2 or TRBV6-3; possible D gene TRBD2, 5 bases. Germline CDR1 is MNHEY and CDR2 is SVGEGT. The CDR3 is made up of 14 amino acids. The V end lost 5 bases, the J end lost 3 bases, and 14 bases lay between the germline ends. The chain's CDR3 is CASSNEGRYYEQYV. CDR3 in DNA: TGTGCCAGCAGTAATGAGGGCAGATACTACGAGCAGTACGTC.

The table lists this clonotype with a few counts. The rearrangement links TRBV4-2 to TRBJ1-1; D is unclear. Looked up from germline, CDR1 is LGHNA and CDR2 is YNFKEQ. This CDR3 has 13 amino acids. Trimming cost V 0 bases and J 5 bases, with 7 bases left between them. CDR3 amino acids: CASSQDWVTEAFF. The DNA of the CDR3 is TGTGCCAGCAGCCAAGATTGGGTTACTGAAGCTTTCTTT.

The chain carries TRBV5-4 and TRBJ2-3, with 10 bases lining up with TRBD2. V lost 5 bases, J lost 1 base, and 4 bases stayed unmatched. The CDR3 consists of 15 residues. Germline V gene data show CDR1 as SGHNT and CDR2 as YYREEE (reference sequence). CDR3 amino acids: CASRETSGGTDTQYF. CDR3 nucleotides: TGTGCCAGCAGAGAAACTAGCGGGGGCACAGATACGCAGTATTTT.